This is a list of T cell receptor beta chains from one sample in a study of OX40 agonist ivuxolimab in advanced cancers. Here immunoSEQ multiplex PCR was the method, and the copy in TCRdb shows in-frame clones only, minus some. The table records more than 25,000 clones, about 88% of them present only once. The material was CD4+ or CD8+ T cells sorted from blood, obtained in a trial of the OX40 agonist ivuxolimab. Receptors originate from an adult with an advanced solid tumor such as melanoma, head and neck, liver or kidney cancer. Each CDR3 is given with its conserved first and last residue. D genes are given only for firm matches. Expanded clones are given a class, and other clones once, few, many or no size at all.

D	V	size	J	DNA	CDR3
-	TRBV2	few	TRBJ2-7	TGTGCCAGCAGGGAACCCGGGACTGCGTACTTC	CASREPGTAYF
-	TRBV6-1	-	TRBJ1-1	TGTGCCAGCAGTGAAGCGCAGATTAGGGGTCTGAACGCTGAAGCTTTCTTT	CASSEAQIRGLNAEAFF
TRBD2	TRBV9	-	TRBJ2-7	TGTGCCAGCAGCGCGAGGAAACTAGCGGGAGAACACGAGCAGTACTTC	CASSARKLAGEHEQYF
TRBD2	TRBV7-2	few	TRBJ2-3	TGTGCCAGCAGCTTCGGACTAGCGGGAGATACGCAGTATTTT	CASSFGLAGDTQYF
-	TRBV7-8	-	TRBJ2-7	TGTGCCAGCAGCTTAGGGGGCAGGGCCGAGCAGTACTTC	CASSLGGRAEQYF
TRBD2	TRBV10-3	once	TRBJ2-1	TGTGCCATCAGTAAGGGACTAGCGGCTCTCTCCTACAATGAGCAGTTCTTC	CAISKGLAALSYNEQFF
-	TRBV19	-	TRBJ2-7	TGTGCCAGTAGCACCTTTGGAGGCGAGCAGTACTTC	CASSTFGGEQYF
TRBD1	TRBV9	-	TRBJ2-5	TGTGCCAGCAGCGAAGGGACAGGGCAAGAGACCCAGTACTTC	CASSEGTGQETQYF
-	TRBV28	-	TRBJ1-6	TGTGCCAGCAGTTTGGGGATAGGGGAGAATAATTCACCCCTCCACTTT	CASSLGIGENNSPLHF
-	TRBV6-1	medium-sized	TRBJ2-7	TGTGCCAGCAGTACGGCTCACGAGCAGTACTTC	CASSTAHEQYF
-	TRBV7-6	-	TRBJ2-2	TGTGCCAGCAGCTGGGGCCCGAACACCGGGGAGCTGTTTTTT	CASSWGPNTGELFF
-	TRBV27	-	TRBJ1-4	TGTGCCAGCAGTCCAATATCTGGTACGGCCGAAAAACTGTTTTTT	CASSPISGTAEKLFF
-	TRBV6-1	once	TRBJ2-7	TGTGCCGCGGGGCAGAGAGGATACTACGAGCAGTACTTC	CAAGQRGYYEQYF
TRBD2	TRBV4-2	-	TRBJ2-3	TGTGCCAGCAGCCAGATACCCGGGACTAGCTTTGACCCAGATACGCAGTATTTT	CASSQIPGTSFDPDTQYF
TRBD1	TRBV27	-	TRBJ2-7	TGTGCCACCAGGGGACAGTCCTACGAGCAGTACTTC	CATRGQSYEQYF
-	TRBV18	-	TRBJ2-3	TGTGCCAGCTCACCGGGAGGGACAGGAGGCGACACAGATACGCAGTATTTT	CASSPGGTGGDTDTQYF
TRBD1	TRBV15	-	TRBJ2-2	TGTGCCACCAGCAGACCCACCGGGACAGGGAACAACGGGGAGCTGTTTTTT	CATSRPTGTGNNGELFF
-	TRBV28	-	TRBJ2-7	TGTGCCAGCAGTTTACTCAGGGTTGTCGAGCAGTACTTC	CASSLLRVVEQYF
-	TRBV7-9	-	TRBJ2-2	TGTGCCAGCAGCCCAACGAGCGGGACCGGGGAGCTGTTTTTT	CASSPTSGTGELFF
-	TRBV29-1	-	TRBJ2-1	TGCAGCGCCCCCTCCCAGGGCTACAATGAGCAGTTCTTC	CSAPSQGYNEQFF
-	TRBV9	-	TRBJ1-1	TGTGCCAGCAGCGTTGACCAGCTGGCTGAAGCTTTCTTT	CASSVDQLAEAFF
TRBD1	TRBV7-3	-	TRBJ2-7	TGTGCCAGCAGCCAAACAGGGGGAGAGCAGTACTTC	CASSQTGGEQYF
-	TRBV6-1	-	TRBJ2-7	TGTGCCACGGGTAATTCGGTACCCTACGAGCAGTACTTC	CATGNSVPYEQYF
TRBD1	TRBV6-5	-	TRBJ1-2	TGTGCCAGCAGATTGACAGGGGAAGCCTATGGCTACACCTTC	CASRLTGEAYGYTF
TRBD1	TRBV28	-	TRBJ2-7	TGTGCCAGCAGTTTGACAGGGTACGAGCAGTACTTC	CASSLTGYEQYF
-	TRBV11-2	-	TRBJ2-7	TGTGCCAGCAGCTTAGATCTTGGCGACGAGCAGTACTTC	CASSLDLGDEQYF
TRBD1	TRBV10-3	-	TRBJ1-4	TGTGCCATCAGTGAGCCGGGGACAGGGGGCCCGATCCTGTTTTTT	CAISEPGTGGPILFF
-	TRBV18	-	TRBJ2-3	TGTGCCAGCTCTTCCAGGGAGGTCACAGATACGCAGTATTTT	CASSSREVTDTQYF
-	TRBV19	-	TRBJ2-1	TGTGCCAGTAGTATATTATCGGACCAGGGCCAGTTCTTC	CASSILSDQGQFF
-	TRBV7-3	-	TRBJ2-3	TGTGCCAGCAGCTCAGCGGGTAGCACAGATACGCAGTATTTT	CASSSAGSTDTQYF
TRBD2	TRBV11-3	-	TRBJ2-4	TGTGCCAGCAGCTTTTGTCTAGCGGGGGCTCCATTCAAAAACATTCAGTACTTC	CASSFCLAGAPFKNIQYF
TRBD1	TRBV9	-	TRBJ1-1	TGTGCCAGCAGCGTAATACTAACAGGGGGAGCTTTCTTT	CASSVILTGGAFF
TRBD1	TRBV11-1	-	TRBJ1-4	TGTGCCAGCAGTAACGCGCGACAGGGGTGGACTAATGAAAAACTGTTTTTT	CASSNARQGWTNEKLFF
TRBD2	TRBV6-1	-	TRBJ2-7	TGTGCCAGCATCCCGACTAGCGGGGGGGCCTACGAGCAGTACTTC	CASIPTSGGAYEQYF
-	TRBV28	-	TRBJ2-7	TGTGCCAGCAGTTTGCAGTTTGTAGCCGAGCAGTACTTC	CASSLQFVAEQYF
TRBD1	TRBV28	-	TRBJ1-1	TGTGCCAGCAGTCTAACAGGGGTGGCTACTGAAGCTTTCTTT	CASSLTGVATEAFF
TRBD2	TRBV28	-	TRBJ2-3	TGTGCCAGCGGAAAGGGAGGGGATACGCAGTATTTT	CASGKGGDTQYF
-	TRBV2	-	TRBJ2-7	TGTGCCGTCAGCAATACCTACGAGCAGTACTTC	CAVSNTYEQYF
-	TRBV7-7	few	TRBJ2-3	TGTGCTAGCAGCTTGGGGACGGGCACAGATACGCAGTATTTT	CASSLGTGTDTQYF
-	TRBV6-1	-	TRBJ2-3	TGTGCCAGCAGTGAAGATCCGAGTGCGGCGGCAGATACGCAGTATTTT	CASSEDPSAAADTQYF
TRBD2	TRBV7-2	few	TRBJ2-3	TGTGCCAGCAGACGGCGGGGAGCGGGAGGGCCAAAAGATACGCAGTATTTT	CASRRRGAGGPKDTQYF
-	TRBV11-2	-	TRBJ2-7	TGTGCCAGCAGCTTGGGTGGGTCTAGCTTCGGCGAGCAGTACTTC	CASSLGGSSFGEQYF
-	TRBV4-1	-	TRBJ2-5	TGCGCCAGCAGCCTCACATACCAAGAGACCCAGTACTTC	CASSLTYQETQYF
-	TRBV27	-	TRBJ2-2	TGTGCCAGCAGCACCACAGTAAACACCGGGGAGCTGTTTTTT	CASSTTVNTGELFF
-	TRBV10-3	-	TRBJ2-5	TGTGCCGTCTCGGACAGAATGGAGACCCAGTACTTC	CAVSDRMETQYF
-	TRBV27	-	TRBJ2-3	TGTGCCAGCCGTTCCCTAGGCGGGGTGGCAGATACGCAGTATTTT	CASRSLGGVADTQYF
-	TRBV19	-	TRBJ1-2	TGTGCCAGTAGTATAGTTGAGGGAGAGTATGGCTACACCTTC	CASSIVEGEYGYTF
-	TRBV6-5	-	TRBJ2-5	TGTGCCAGCAGAGCTTCCCCTGGTTCCGCGGAGACCCAGTACTTC	CASRASPGSAETQYF
TRBD2	TRBV2	-	TRBJ2-5	TGTGCCAGCAGTGAAGAACTAGCGGGAGTACAAGAGACCCAGTACTTC	CASSEELAGVQETQYF
-	TRBV7-6	-	TRBJ1-1	TGTGCCAGCAGCTTAGAGATCGCGAACACTGAAGCTTTCTTT	CASSLEIANTEAFF
-	TRBV27	-	TRBJ2-3	TGTGCCAGCAGGGCATTAGCGGATAGCTTCTACACAGATACGCAGTATTTT	CASRALADSFYTDTQYF
TRBD1	TRBV5-6	-	TRBJ2-1	TGTGCCAGCACCTATAGACAGGGGCTGAACAATGAGCAGTTCTTC	CASTYRQGLNNEQFF
TRBD1	TRBV6-5	once	TRBJ2-3	TGTGCCAGCAGTGTGGGGACAGTTCCCACAGATACGCAGTATTTT	CASSVGTVPTDTQYF
-	TRBV5-6	-	TRBJ1-1	TGTGCCAGCAGCTTGACCCCGACAGATCATCTTGGGGCTTTCTTT	CASSLTPTDHLGAFF
-	TRBV5-1	-	TRBJ1-6	TGCGCCAGCAGCTTTTCAGGGGCAGGCTATAATTCACCCCTCCACTTT	CASSFSGAGYNSPLHF
-	TRBV28	-	TRBJ2-7	TGTGCCAGCACCCACTATCGGGCAGGGATAGTCGAGAGTCCCTACGAGCAGTACTTC	CASTHYRAGIVESPYEQYF
TRBD2	TRBV5-4	-	TRBJ2-1	TGTGCCAGCAGCTGGGCCCCCGGGACTACAAATGAGCAGTTCTTC	CASSWAPGTTNEQFF
TRBD1	TRBV27	-	TRBJ2-7	TGTGCCAGCAGTTTGGGGCAGGGGGTGCCCTACGAGCAGTACTTC	CASSLGQGVPYEQYF
TRBD2	TRBV2	-	TRBJ2-7	TGTGCCAGCAGGGCGGGACTATTCTACGAGCAGTACTTC	CASRAGLFYEQYF
TRBD2	TRBV28	-	TRBJ2-3	TGTGCCAGCAGTTCCCCTCTACTAGCGGGAGACACAGATACGCAGTATTTT	CASSSPLLAGDTDTQYF